This passage covers 28 T cell receptor beta chains from one sample sequenced in a study of CD4 T cells in relation to SARS-CoV-2 and coronaviruses. Unexposed donor CD4+ T cells date from about 2011-2019, before the COVID-19 pandemic. The cells were cultured for roughly 11 days before CD4+ T cells were isolated. The antigens these receptors bind are not known. Assay used: immunoSEQ multiplex PCR; TCRdb lists only in-frame clones, some missing. This table holds under 20,000 clones, 70% to 80% found once. Sequencing input: CD4+ T cells from PBMCs, cultured in vitro. These receptor sequences come from a human donor in good health.

This chain joins TRBV2 and TRBJ2-7; D is tentatively TRBD1 or TRBD2 (6 bases each). V lost 8 bases and J lost 6, with 17 bases in between. The germline V gene has CDR1 SNHLY and CDR2 FYNNEI. CDR3 length equals 13 residues. The CDR3 loop reads CASGGRDEGEQYF. Here the CDR3 DNA reads TGTGCCAGCGGGGGGCGAGACGAAGGCGAGCAGTACTTC.

V is TRBV27 and J is TRBJ2-6, with D uncertain. V was cut by 8 bases and J by 0 bases, with 11 bases left in between. Per germline, CDR1 MNHEY and CDR2 SMNVEV (reference sequence). This CDR3 has 15 amino acids. The CDR3 DNA is TGTGCCAGCCTGGAACTACGCTCTGGGGCCAACGTCCTGACTTTC. Amino acid sequence: CASLELRSGANVLTF.

This clone was counted between two and nine times. J is TRBJ2-2 and V is TRBV19; D may correspond to TRBD1 or TRBD2 (5 bases each). The germline V gene has CDR1 LNHDA and CDR2 SQIVND (reference sequence). The CDR3 has 14 amino acids. Trimming cost V 8 bases and J 3 bases, with 13 bases left between them. CDR3 residues: CASSGLRDTGELFF. In DNA, the CDR3 is TGTGCCAGTTCAGGGTTGAGGGACACCGGGGAGCTGTTTTTT.

The rearrangement uses TRBV6-6 and TRBJ2-7; 11 bases match TRBD1. Germline V lookup: CDR1 MNHNY, CDR2 SVGAGI (reference sequence). The CDR3 is 17 residues long. The V and J ends lost 5 bases and 5 bases, in that order; junction bases with no gene match: 14. Here the CDR3 DNA reads TGTGCCAGCAGTCTCCCCTCGAAAGGACAGGGGGCAAACGAGCAGTACTTC. The encoded protein is CASSLPSKGQGANEQYF.

V usage is TRBV30 and J usage is TRBJ1-5; D is unresolved. This CDR3 has 14 amino acids. Trimming cost V 0 bases and J 0 bases, with 6 bases left between them. Per germline, CDR1 GTSNPN and CDR2 SVGIG (reference sequence). The CDR3 nucleotides read TGTGCCTGGAGTGTGGACTATAGCAATCAGCCCCAGCATTTT. As protein: CAWSVDYSNQPQHF.

The genes are TRBV28 and TRBJ1-2; the D is unclear. CDR1 is MDHEN, CDR2 SYDVKM, per germline. Trimming took off 6 bases at V and 4 bases at J, with 9 bases between the two ends. The CDR3 covers 12 residues. CDR3 sequence (DNA): TGTGCCAGCAGGAAGACGGGCTATGGCTACACCTTC. This codes for CASRKTGYGYTF.

This rearrangement joins TRBV10-2 to TRBJ1-1; 8 nucleotides agree with TRBD1. Trimming removed 4 bases from V and 4 bases from J; junction bases left unmatched: 8. Germline V gene data show CDR1 as WSHSY and CDR2 as SAAADI. The CDR3 sequence is 15 residues long. CDR3 in amino acids: CASSGYRGRGTEAFF. Written as DNA, the CDR3 is TGCGCCAGCAGTGGCTACAGGGGGAGGGGCACTGAAGCTTTCTTT.

The table lists this clone with a few counts. V usage is TRBV10-1 and J usage is TRBJ1-4; D possibly corresponds to TRBD1 (5 bases). V lost 0 bases to trimming and J lost 6 bases, with 5 bases between them. Germline V CDR1 and CDR2: WNHNN, SYGVQD (reference sequence). The CDR3 is made up of 13 amino acids. The CDR3, as DNA: TGCGCCAGCAGTGAGTCAGGGGATGAAAAACTGTTTTTT. This translates into CASSESGDEKLFF.

J is TRBJ2-1 and V is TRBV6-5, with 12 bases lining up with TRBD2. V was clipped by 6 bases and J by 7 bases; unmatched bases: 1. Germline loops: CDR1 MNHEY, CDR2 SVGAGI. The CDR3 length is 13 residues. This CDR3 reads CASSGLAGNEQFF. The CDR3 nucleotides read TGTGCCAGCAGCGGACTAGCGGGAAATGAGCAGTTCTTC.

Only one count was recorded for this clone. The chain employs TRBV30 and TRBJ2-1, with D unresolved. V was trimmed by 3 bases and J by 6 bases, leaving 6 bases between them. CDR1 is GTSNPN, CDR2 SVGIG, per germline (reference sequence). The CDR3 loop spans 11 amino acids. CDR3 residues: CAWRNFNEQFF. DNA for the CDR3: TGTGCCTGGAGAAACTTCAATGAGCAGTTCTTC.

V is TRBV27 and J is TRBJ1-6; the D is unclear. Germline V CDR1 and CDR2: MNHEY, SMNVEV (reference sequence). The germline V and J ends were trimmed by 5 bases and 14 bases, with 10 bases remaining between them. The CDR3 length is 11 residues. CDR3 DNA: TGTGCCAGCAGTCCGTTCCCCACCCTCCACTTT. Translated, it gives CASSPFPTLHF.

The chain employs TRBV25-1 and TRBJ2-7; unclear D gene. Germline V gene sequence: CDR1 MGHDK, CDR2 SYGVNS. The ends were cut back, 6 bases at V and 0 bases at J, with 9 bases in the middle. The length of the CDR3 is 13 residues. This CDR3 reads CASSVDHSYEQYF. The CDR3 nucleotides are TGTGCCAGCAGCGTGGATCACTCCTACGAGCAGTACTTC.

This chain connects TRBV6-5 to TRBJ1-1; D is possibly TRBD1 (6 bases). Germline values: CDR1 MNHEY, CDR2 SVGAGI. The CDR3 runs to 14 residues. V dropped 4 bases and J dropped 6 bases, with 15 bases sitting between them. In nucleotides, the CDR3 is TGTGCCAGCAGTTTCGACAGGAGGCCCGCTGAAGCTTTCTTT. It translates to CASSFDRRPAEAFF.

This clone showed up just a few times. This chain joins TRBV19 and TRBJ2-3; no definite D call. Germline loops: CDR1 LNHDA, CDR2 SQIVND (reference sequence). V gave up 3 bases and J gave up 2 bases, with 9 bases separating them. The CDR3 spans 14 residues. The CDR3 sequence is CASSISHDTDTQYF. The CDR3 coding sequence is TGTGCCAGTAGTATCTCCCATGACACAGATACGCAGTATTTT.

The CDR3 nucleotides are TGTGCCACCAGTGTAATTGGGGATACGCAGTATTTT. It yields the protein CATSVIGDTQYF. The chain uses TRBV24-1 and TRBJ2-3, with unresolved D. CDR3 length: 12 amino acids. Germline CDR1 and CDR2: KGHDR and SFDVKD. V dropped 5 bases and J dropped 6 bases, with 8 bases sitting between them.

This sequence joins TRBV10-3 and TRBJ2-2; D perhaps matches TRBD2 (5 bases). Germline CDR1 and CDR2: ENHRY and SYGVKD. Trimming removed 2 bases from V and 5 bases from J, with 9 bases in between. CDR3 size: 14 residues. CDR3 amino acids: CAISEAGGTGELFF. The DNA for the CDR3 is TGTGCCATCAGTGAGGCAGGAGGAACCGGGGAGCTGTTTTTT.

The chain is built from TRBV19 and TRBJ2-7; D tentatively fits TRBD1 or TRBD2 (6 bases each). The CDR3 has 15 residues. Germline-derived CDR1 and CDR2 are LNHDA and SQIVND (reference sequence). The V end was cut by 0 bases, the J end by 2 bases, with 11 bases between. The CDR3 region has the DNA TGTGCCAGTAGTATAGAGGGGGGCCTCGCCTACGAGCAGTACTTC. This translates into CASSIEGGLAYEQYF. Drawing the rest from reference TRBV19 and TRBJ2-7, the complete variable domain is DGGITQSPKYLFRKEGQNVTLSCEQNLNHDAMYWYRQDPGQGLRLIYYSQIVNDFQKGDIAEGYSVSREKKESFPLTVTSAQKNPTAFYLCASSIEGGLAYEQYFGPGTRLTVT.

The CDR3 reads CASSHRGAQSSGANVLTF. Written as DNA, the CDR3 is TGCGCCAGCAGCCACAGGGGGGCGCAGAGCTCTGGGGCCAACGTCCTGACTTTC. The chain employs TRBV5-1 and TRBJ2-6, with 8 bases aligning to TRBD1. The CDR3 is 18 amino acids. V lost 4 bases to trimming and J lost 0 bases; unmatched junction nucleotides: 9. Germline CDR1 and CDR2: SGHRS and YFSETQ.

The chain combines TRBV3-1 (or the pseudogene TRBV3-2) with TRBJ1-1; D not resolved. V was pared by 4 bases and J by 0 bases, with 18 bases between. This CDR3 spans 17 amino acids. Per germline, CDR1 LGHDT and CDR2 YNNKEL (reference sequence). The CDR3 reads CASSRHRVPRMNTEAFF. CDR3 nucleotides: TGTGCCAGCAGCCGCCACAGAGTCCCAAGGATGAACACTGAAGCTTTCTTT.

This rearrangement joins TRBV7-9 to TRBJ1-4; TRBD1 agrees at 10 bases. The CDR3 length is 14 residues. Germline CDR1 SEHNR, CDR2 FQNEAQ (reference sequence). V dropped 5 bases and J dropped 7; count of bases not matched to a gene: 4. CDR3 loop: CASSPGTGVEKLFF. DNA of the CDR3: TGTGCCAGCAGCCCCGGGACAGGGGTTGAAAAACTGTTTTTT.

This chain uses TRBV30 with TRBJ2-4, with D unclear. V lost 0 bases to trimming and J lost 8 bases, with 8 bases between them. This CDR3 spans 12 amino acids. From germline, CDR1 is GTSNPN and CDR2 SVGIG (reference sequence). The CDR3 reads CAWSVGADIQYF. The CDR3 DNA reads as TGTGCCTGGAGTGTAGGTGCAGACATTCAGTACTTC.

This sequence joins TRBV5-4 and TRBJ2-3; D is possibly TRBD2 (5 bases). The CDR3 totals 16 residues. Germline V lookup: CDR1 SGHNT, CDR2 YYREEE (reference sequence). Trimming left V 1 base short and J 3 bases short, with 15 bases between. CDR3 in amino acids: CASSLNFGLSTDTQYF. The CDR3 DNA follows: TGTGCCAGCAGCTTGAATTTCGGACTGTCGACAGATACGCAGTATTTT.

This rearrangement joins TRBV19 to TRBJ2-7, with D maybe TRBD1 (5 bases). This CDR3 contains 12 residues. The germline V gene encodes CDR1 LNHDA and CDR2 SQIVND (reference sequence). V was pared by 3 bases and J by 6 bases, with 9 bases between. CDR3 in DNA: TGTGCCAGTAGTATTGAAAGGGGCGAGCAGTACTTC. Residues: CASSIERGEQYF.

The chain recombines TRBV4-2 with TRBJ1-1; a weak D match, TRBD1 (6 bases). Germline loops: CDR1 LGHNA, CDR2 YNFKEQ. The CDR3 is 16 amino acids. The germline V and J ends were trimmed by 0 bases and 2 bases, with 13 bases remaining between them. The CDR3 nucleotides are TGTGCCAGCAGCCAAGATCCCGGACAGCTAAACACTGAAGCTTTCTTT. Translation: CASSQDPGQLNTEAFF.

The chain combines TRBV11-2 with TRBJ1-2; D is uncertain. Germline V gives CDR1 SGHAT, CDR2 FQNNGV. Trimming removed 1 base at V and 7 bases at J, with 10 bases between. CDR3 length: 13 amino acids. The CDR3 spells CASSLGHESGYTF. The CDR3 DNA is TGTGCCAGCAGCTTAGGCCACGAAAGTGGCTACACCTTC. Full variable domain (outside the CDR3, taken from reference TRBV11-2 and TRBJ1-2): EAGVAQSPRYKIIEKRQSVAFWCNPISGHATLYWYQQILGQGPKLLIQFQNNGVVDDSQLPKDRFSAERLKGVDSTLKIQPAKLEDSAVYLCASSLGHESGYTFGSGTRLTVV.

The CDR3 region is CASSSGTSGYNEQFF. The CDR3, as DNA: TGTGCCAGCAGCTCCGGGACATCGGGCTACAATGAGCAGTTCTTC. The chain employs TRBV5-6 and TRBJ2-1; TRBD1 is a possible D gene (6 bases). The V end lost 3 bases, the J end lost 3 bases, and 13 bases lay between the germline ends. Germline loops: CDR1 SGHDT, CDR2 YYEEEE. The CDR3 runs to 15 residues.

This sequence joins TRBV7-3 and TRBJ2-1; 10 nucleotides agree with TRBD1. The germline V gene has CDR1 SGHTA and CDR2 FQGTGA. This CDR3 is built from 14 residues. The J segment lost 8 bases and the V segment lost 5 bases, leaving 6 bases of the junction unmatched. The CDR3 region is CASSPGQGPHEQFF. The CDR3 DNA reads TGTGCCAGCAGCCCGGGACAGGGGCCCCATGAGCAGTTCTTC.

This chain connects TRBV3-1 (or the pseudogene TRBV3-2) to TRBJ1-1; possibly TRBD1 for D (5 bases). The CDR3 is 14 residues long. Germline V gives CDR1 LGHDT, CDR2 YNNKEL (reference sequence). The ends were cut back, 0 bases at V and 4 bases at J, with 9 bases in the middle. The CDR3 sequence is CASSQEEGITEAFF. CDR3 bases: TGTGCCAGCAGCCAAGAAGAGGGGATCACTGAAGCTTTCTTT.